The source of this TCR beta chain is a study of Ad26.COV2.S vaccination and SARS-CoV-2 variants. Germline V gene lookup returns CDR1 MNHEY and CDR2 SVGAGI. The CDR3 extends over 14 amino acids. With V trimmed by 5 bases and J by 3 bases, 4 bases remained unmatched. Assay used: immunoSEQ multiplex PCR; TCRdb lists only in-frame clones, some missing. The data show around 310,000 clones, roughly nine tenths seen once. Regarding treatment: 15 to 20 received Ad26.COV2.S at low or high dose, single or two shots; roughly 5 received placebo; per-sample allocation not given. Collection of samples fell on day 63 after the first vaccine or placebo injection. Vaccination employed an Ad26 vector expressing the Wuhan-strain SARS-CoV-2 spike.

Specimen: peripheral blood, collected in a trial of Ad26.COV2.S vaccine versus placebo. The chain carries TRBV6-5 and TRBJ1-3, with 7 bases matching TRBD1. This clonotype was sampled from a person between 18 and 65 years old who received the Ad26.COV2.S COVID-19 vaccine or a placebo. CDR3 sequence: CASSLGQFGNTIYF. The CDR3 DNA reads TGTGCCAGCAGTCTGGGACAGTTTGGAAACACCATATATTTT.